These T cell receptor beta chains were read from a single sample in a study of blood T cell repertoires in COVID-19. TCRdb keeps only in-frame clones here, not all; method: immunoSEQ multiplex PCR. The top ten hold around 7% of the sample, which has 150,000 to 200,000 clones, approximately 86% seen once. What was sequenced was peripheral blood. These receptors originate from an elderly woman in a cohort sampled during active or convalescent COVID-19. Both conserved end residues are part of each CDR3. The D gene is left open where the match is weak. Some rows have no size entry. The others give once, few or many, or a class for an expanded clone.

j_call v_call d_call clone_size cdr3_nt cdr3_aa
TRBJ2-3 TRBV27 TRBD2 once TGTGCCAGCAGTTCTACTAGCGGCACAGATACGCAGTATTTT CASSSTSGTDTQYF
TRBJ1-2 TRBV5-1 . few TGCGCCAGCAGCTCCGGGATCCTGGCTGACTATGGCTACACCTTC CASSSGILADYGYTF
TRBJ1-2 TRBV19 . once TGTGCCAGTAGTATTGTCACAGCTAACTATGGCTACACCTTC CASSIVTANYGYTF
TRBJ1-5 TRBV2 . . TGTGCCAGCAGTGTACGGCGGGTTAGCAATCAGCCCCAGCATTTT CASSVRRVSNQPQHF
TRBJ2-2 TRBV5-1 TRBD2 . TGCGCCAGCAGCCAACCAGCGGGAGTCAGGACCGGGGAGCTGTTTTTT CASSQPAGVRTGELFF
TRBJ1-1 TRBV10-3 . few TGTGCCATCAGACAACAGGGTAAGGACACTGAAGCTTTCTTT CAIRQQGKDTEAFF
TRBJ1-1 TRBV24-1 TRBD1 . TGTGCCACCAGTGACCCCCGGACAGGGAACACTGAAGCTTTCTTT CATSDPRTGNTEAFF
TRBJ2-7 TRBV19 TRBD2 once TGTGCCAGTAGTATAGCCCGCCCGGGAGGACCGTCCGAGCAGTACTTC CASSIARPGGPSEQYF
TRBJ2-1 TRBV28 TRBD2 . TGTGCCAGCCAGTCCTATGGGGCCCTAGCGGGAGTTGGGAATGAGCAGTTCTTC CASQSYGALAGVGNEQFF
TRBJ2-7 TRBV10-3 . . TGTGCCATCAGTGAGTCTTTGGAACAGACCTACGAGCAGTACTTC CAISESLEQTYEQYF
TRBJ2-7 TRBV2 TRBD1 . TGTGCCAGTGACAGGGCCAAACAAGCCCACGAGCAGTACTTC CASDRAKQAHEQYF
TRBJ1-2 TRBV2 . . TGTGCCAGCAGTGACGGCAGGGGTACTGGCTACACCTTC CASSDGRGTGYTF
TRBJ1-2 TRBV7-2 TRBD1 . TGTGCCAGCAGCTCCCCCCTTCTCGGGACAGGGGACTATGGCTACACCTTC CASSSPLLGTGDYGYTF
TRBJ2-1 TRBV7-9 . . TGTGCCAGCAGCTTAGTAGGAGACTACAATGAGCAGTTCTTC CASSLVGDYNEQFF
TRBJ2-1 TRBV29-1 . . TGCAGCGTTGTATTGGCCACGGCAGGGGCTTTCAATGAGCAGTTCTTC CSVVLATAGAFNEQFF
TRBJ1-5 TRBV30 TRBD1 . TGTGCCTGGAAGATGACAGGGCTAAATCAGCCCCAGCATTTT CAWKMTGLNQPQHF
TRBJ1-2 TRBV27 . . TGTGCCAGCAGTTTCCGGGGACTCACCTATGGCTACACCTTC CASSFRGLTYGYTF
TRBJ1-5 TRBV6-6 . . TGTGCCAGCAGTCAGCGGGGGGCAAGCAATCAGCCCCAGCATTTT CASSQRGASNQPQHF
TRBJ1-5 TRBV27 TRBD1 . TGTGCCAGCAGTTCGATCGGACAGGGCAGCAATCAGCCCCAGCATTTT CASSSIGQGSNQPQHF
TRBJ2-7 TRBV5-6 TRBD1 many TGTGCCAGCAGCGACGGACCGGGACAGAACTACGAGCAGTACTTC CASSDGPGQNYEQYF
TRBJ1-1 TRBV18 . . TGTGCCAGCTCACCATTTGGACAATCGAACACTGAAGCTTTCTTT CASSPFGQSNTEAFF
TRBJ1-3 TRBV15 TRBD1 . TGTGCCACCAGCGCTCGACAGGGGTCAGGAAACACCATATATTTT CATSARQGSGNTIYF
TRBJ1-1 TRBV19 . . TGTGCCAGTAGTATGGCGGCTGAAGCTTTCTTT CASSMAAEAFF
TRBJ1-2 TRBV29-1 . . TGCAGCGTTGAGTCAGGGGATGGCTACACCTTC CSVESGDGYTF
TRBJ1-2 TRBV27 . . TGTGCCAGCAGTTTTCGGGGAAGCTATGGCTACACCTTC CASSFRGSYGYTF
TRBJ1-6 TRBV18 TRBD1 . TGTGCCAGCTCACCACCGGACAGGGGGAGGAATTCACCCCTCCACTTT CASSPPDRGRNSPLHF
TRBJ2-3 TRBV5-1 . once TGCGCCAGCAGCTTGGAGTCAGGGTCGGCTTGGGATACGCAGTATTTT CASSLESGSAWDTQYF
TRBJ1-2 TRBV3-1/TRBV3-2 TRBD1 . TGTGCCAGCACCCAACAGGGGGCTCGCGGCTACACCTTC CASTQQGARGYTF
TRBJ1-3 TRBV7-8 TRBD1 many TGTGCCAGCAGCTTGACAGGGGGCGCACCTGGAAACACCATATATTTT CASSLTGGAPGNTIYF
TRBJ2-2 TRBV5-1 TRBD2 . TGCGCCAGCAGCCCCCCCACTAGCGGGAGGGCCAGGACCGGGGAGCTGTTTTTT CASSPPTSGRARTGELFF
TRBJ1-4 TRBV15 TRBD1 . TGTGCCACCAGCCCAGACAGGGCAGCTAATGAAAAACTGTTTTTT CATSPDRAANEKLFF
TRBJ2-5 TRBV11-3 TRBD2 few TGTGCCAGCAGCTTATCTGTGGGGGGGTACCAAGAGACCCAGTACTTC CASSLSVGGYQETQYF
TRBJ1-4 TRBV2 . . TGTGCCAGCAGTGAAGTTGGAGGAGAAAAACTGTTTTTT CASSEVGGEKLFF
TRBJ2-5 TRBV14 TRBD2 . TGTGCCAGCAGGGCGACTAGCGGGAGGAGAGGATTGGAGACCCAGTACTTC CASRATSGRRGLETQYF
TRBJ2-7 TRBV5-5 . once TGTGCCAGCAGCTGGCGACAGGGAGGCGAGCAGTACTTC CASSWRQGGEQYF
TRBJ1-4 TRBV7-8 . . TGTGCCAGCAGCTCGGGGGGAGTGGGGTTAGGAAAACTGTTTTTT CASSSGGVGLGKLFF
TRBJ1-1 TRBV13 . . TGTGCCAGCAGCCGGGGATCGGCAGCTTTCTTT CASSRGSAAFF
TRBJ1-1 TRBV12-3/TRBV12-4 . . TGTGCCAGCAGTTTCTACGCGAACACTGAAGCTTTCTTT CASSFYANTEAFF
TRBJ2-1 TRBV7-7 . . TGTGCCAGCAGCCCTTCCCTTGGCGGGGACAATGAGCAGTTCTTC CASSPSLGGDNEQFF
TRBJ2-5 TRBV18 TRBD1 . TGTGCCAGCTCACTATGGACAGGAGTGCAAGAGACCCAGTACTTC CASSLWTGVQETQYF
TRBJ2-1 TRBV24-1 . . TGTGCCACCAGTGATTTCCGCGGGGTATCCTACAATGAGCAGTTCTTC CATSDFRGVSYNEQFF
TRBJ1-3 TRBV5-6 . . TGTGCCAGCAGCTTGGCCTTTGGCAGGGAGGCCAACACCATATATTTT CASSLAFGREANTIYF
TRBJ1-4 TRBV11-3 . . TGTGCCAGCAGCTTAAGAGATGAAAAACTGTTTTTT CASSLRDEKLFF
TRBJ2-7 TRBV6-2/TRBV6-3 TRBD1 . TGTGCCAGCAGTTTAAACAGGGGAACCTACGAGCAGTACTTC CASSLNRGTYEQYF